The 20 T cell receptor beta chains reported below all come from one sample, sequenced in a study of blood T cell repertoires in COVID-19. Some clones are missing from TCRdb's copy, which holds only in-frame ones; the method was immunoSEQ multiplex PCR. The sample shows about 48,000 clones, roughly 85% of them seen only once. Sequencing used peripheral blood. These receptors all come from a human donor in a cohort sampled during active COVID-19. The donor label of this sample is uncertain.

This clone was detected a few times. This chain links TRBV2 with TRBJ1-1, with D possibly being TRBD1 (5 bases). CDR1 is SNHLY, CDR2 FYNNEI, per germline. The V gene lost 7 bases and the J gene lost 1 base, with 16 bases spanning the gap. CDR3 length: 15 amino acids. CDR3 sequence: CASMMGREGNTEAFF. Written as DNA, the CDR3 is TGTGCCAGCATGATGGGCAGGGAAGGGAACACTGAAGCTTTCTTT.

The genes are TRBV2 and TRBJ2-2, with a possible D match to TRBD1 (5 bases). Between the trimmed V and J ends, which lost 6 bases and 7 bases, there was a span of 18 bases. CDR1 and CDR2 from the germline V gene are SNHLY and FYNNEI. The CDR3 has 15 amino acids. This CDR3 reads CASSVASTAIGELFF. The CDR3 coding sequence is TGTGCCAGCAGCGTAGCCTCGACAGCGATCGGGGAGCTGTTTTTT.

Comment on this clone: The junction departs from the called germline gene at one end, perhaps through a read error. This chain connects TRBV7-7 to TRBJ2-1; 8 bases line up with TRBD2. Germline assignment: CDR1 SSHAT and CDR2 FNYEAQ (reference sequence). The CDR3 spans 18 residues. DNA for the CDR3: TGTGCTAGCAGCCCCGGGACTAGAACCCCGTGGGGTTACAATGAGCAGTTCTTC. The encoded protein is CASSPGTRTPWGYNEQFF.

The chain combines TRBV19 with TRBJ2-7, with TRBD1 identical over 9 bases. Germline-derived CDR1 and CDR2 are LNHDA and SQIVND (reference sequence). The CDR3 spans 14 residues. The V segment lost 6 bases and the J segment 3 bases; nucleotides outside the gene matches: 6. In DNA form, the CDR3 reads TGTGCCAGTAGCTCCGGGACAGGGAGCTACGAGCAGTACTTC. It translates to CASSSGTGSYEQYF.

This clone was seen just once. This chain connects TRBV4-2 to TRBJ2-3; weak D call: TRBD2 (5 bases). Deletions cut 4 bases from V and 11 bases from J, with 16 bases between. CDR1 is LGHNA and CDR2 is YNFKEQ in the germline V gene. The CDR3 is 13 residues long. CDR3 bases: TGTGCCAGCAGCCTACTCGGACTTGTGGGGCAGTATTTT. Residues: CASSLLGLVGQYF.

The rearrangement joins TRBV5-1 to TRBJ1-1; 12 positions agree with TRBD1. Germline V CDR1 and CDR2: SGHRS, YFSETQ. V lost 3 bases, J lost 8 bases, and 8 bases stayed unmatched. The length of the CDR3 is 15 residues. This chain's CDR3 is CASSYRDRGPREAFF. As DNA, the CDR3 is TGCGCCAGCAGCTACCGGGACAGGGGGCCCAGGGAAGCTTTCTTT.

The chain is built from TRBV18 and TRBJ2-7; weak D call: TRBD1 (5 bases). The CDR3 runs to 14 residues. The V end lost 0 bases, the J end lost 2 bases, and 8 bases lay between the germline ends. Per the germline V gene, CDR1 is KGHSH and CDR2 is LQKENI. This chain's CDR3 is CASSPPDKTYEQYF. The DNA of the CDR3 is TGTGCCAGCTCACCACCGGACAAAACCTACGAGCAGTACTTC.

In its sample, this clone was seen a few times. This chain connects TRBV2 to TRBJ2-7; TRBD1 aligns across 7 bases. With 8 bases clipped from V and 7 bases from J, the junction kept 8 bases outside the gene matches. CDR1 is SNHLY, CDR2 FYNNEI, per germline. This CDR3 is built from 12 residues. DNA for the CDR3: TGTGCCAGCTTAAAAAGGGGGCAGGAGCAGTACTTC. It encodes CASLKRGQEQYF. Using reference TRBV2 and TRBJ2-7 for the parts outside the CDR3, the full variable domain is EPEVTQTPSHQVTQMGQEVILRCVPISNHLYFYWYRQILGQKVEFLVSFYNNEISEKSEIFDDQFSVERPDGSNFTLKIRSTKLEDSAMYFCASLKRGQEQYFGPGTRLTVT.

V and J are TRBV6-5 and TRBJ1-1; D unresolved. The germline V gene encodes CDR1 MNHEY and CDR2 SVGAGI. CDR3 length: 13 residues. V was clipped by 4 bases and J by 2 bases, with 8 bases between them. In DNA, the CDR3 is TGTGCCAGCAGTTTCACATTTAACACTGAAGCTTTCTTT. Its translation is CASSFTFNTEAFF.

V is TRBV18 and J is TRBJ2-3; 9 bases align to TRBD2. Germline values: CDR1 KGHSH, CDR2 LQKENI. This CDR3 has 15 residues. The junction had 7 bases not matched to a gene; V was cut back by 8 bases and J by 1 base. The CDR3 DNA reads as TGTGCCAGCCAAGTAGCGGGGGTGCGCACAGATACGCAGTATTTT. This encodes CASQVAGVRTDTQYF.

Worth noting for this clone: An end of the junction does not agree with germline; a read error may underlie this. The V gene is TRBV7-7, the J gene TRBJ2-5; D unclear. Germline loops: CDR1 SSHAT, CDR2 FNYEAQ (reference sequence). The CDR3 runs to 15 residues. CDR3 amino acids: CASSLSHSSQETQYF. CDR3 coding DNA: TGTGCTAGCAGCTTAAGTCATTCTAGCCAAGAGACCCAGTACTTC.

This clone was observed a few times. This chain connects TRBV7-2 to TRBJ2-1; 9 nucleotides align to TRBD2. Looked up from germline, CDR1 is SGHTA and CDR2 is FQGNSA. This CDR3 is built from 17 residues. V lost 5 bases to trimming and J lost 1 base; unmatched junction nucleotides: 9. CDR3 loop: CASSHPLAGPSYNEQFF. For the CDR3, the DNA is TGTGCCAGCAGCCACCCACTAGCGGGTCCTTCCTACAATGAGCAGTTCTTC.

The chain carries TRBV14 and TRBJ2-7, with 8 positions matching TRBD1. Looked up from germline, CDR1 is SGHDN and CDR2 is FVKESK. The CDR3 extends over 16 amino acids. The V gene end was trimmed by 4 bases and the J gene end by 3 bases; junction bases not matched to a gene: 11. CDR3 DNA sequence: TGTGCCAGCAGCCGAAGAAACCCAGGGGGCAACTACGAGCAGTACTTC. Residues: CASSRRNPGGNYEQYF.

The chain has TRBV19 and TRBJ1-1; D possibly corresponds to TRBD1 (6 bases). Germline CDR1 is LNHDA and CDR2 is SQIVND (reference sequence). The ends were cut back, 4 bases at V and 0 bases at J, with 12 bases in the middle. The CDR3 runs 15 residues. The CDR3 DNA reads as TGTGCCAGTAGTAACGGACAGTTCATGAACACTGAAGCTTTCTTT. Protein: CASSNGQFMNTEAFF.

The chain employs TRBV3-1 (or the pseudogene TRBV3-2) and TRBJ2-5; TRBD1 is a possible D gene (5 bases). CDR3 length: 14 residues. V was pared by 3 bases and J by 4 bases, with 12 bases between. Germline loops: CDR1 LGHDT, CDR2 YNNKEL (reference sequence). CDR3 sequence reads: CASSQLGAGETQYF. The CDR3 nucleotides are TGTGCCAGCAGCCAGTTAGGGGCCGGAGAGACCCAGTACTTC.

The CDR3 protein is CASTGGGTTNTGELFF. CDR3 nucleotides: TGCGCCAGCACGGGAGGCGGGACAACGAACACCGGGGAGCTGTTTTTT. The chain uses TRBV5-1 and TRBJ2-2, with D tentatively TRBD2 (7 bases). Germline V gene lookup returns CDR1 SGHRS and CDR2 YFSETQ. Trimming stripped 6 bases from V and 0 bases from J, with 15 bases between. The CDR3 extends over 16 amino acids.

This clone was seen only once. V is TRBV5-4 and J is TRBJ1-3, with TRBD1 identical over 12 bases. CDR3 length equals 15 residues. CDR1 and CDR2 (germline): SGHNT, YYREEE (reference sequence). J lost 5 bases, V lost 4 bases, and 4 bases had no gene match. CDR3 sequence reads: CASSRDRGRRNTIYF. DNA for the CDR3: TGTGCCAGCAGCCGGGACAGGGGGCGGAGAAACACCATATATTTT.

The chain has TRBV28 and TRBJ2-7, with TRBD2 identical over 7 bases. The CDR3 loop spans 13 amino acids. Germline V CDR1 and CDR2: MDHEN, SYDVKM. After removal of 6 bases from V and 3 bases from J, the junction contained 5 bases not matched to a gene. The CDR3 DNA reads TGTGCCAGCAGCCCCGCGGGGGTCTACGAGCAGTACTTC. Residues: CASSPAGVYEQYF.

The genes are TRBV30 and TRBJ1-6; D is ambiguous. The CDR3 has 15 amino acids. From germline, CDR1 is GTSNPN and CDR2 SVGIG (reference sequence). V was clipped by 1 base and J by 10 bases, with 17 bases between them. As DNA, the CDR3 is TGTGCCTGGAGTGCCCGGGTCGAATCCCTATCACCCCTCCACTTT. Translating gives CAWSARVESLSPLHF. Full variable domain (rest looked up from reference TRBV30 and TRBJ1-6): SQTIHQWPATLVQPVGSPLSLECTVEGTSNPNLYWYRQAAGRGLQLLFYSVGIGQISSEVPQNLSASRPQDRQFILSSKKLLLSDSGFYLCAWSARVESLSPLHFGNGTRLTVT.

The chain employs TRBV7-6 and TRBJ2-1; 8 bases line up with TRBD1. Trimming at V came to 4 bases and at J to 6 bases, leaving 8 bases not matched to a gene. Germline values: CDR1 SGHVS, CDR2 FNYEAQ. CDR3 length: 15 amino acids. CDR3 DNA sequence: TGTGCCAGCAGCTATTCGGACAGGGTAGGCAATGAGCAGTTCTTC. Its protein is CASSYSDRVGNEQFF.